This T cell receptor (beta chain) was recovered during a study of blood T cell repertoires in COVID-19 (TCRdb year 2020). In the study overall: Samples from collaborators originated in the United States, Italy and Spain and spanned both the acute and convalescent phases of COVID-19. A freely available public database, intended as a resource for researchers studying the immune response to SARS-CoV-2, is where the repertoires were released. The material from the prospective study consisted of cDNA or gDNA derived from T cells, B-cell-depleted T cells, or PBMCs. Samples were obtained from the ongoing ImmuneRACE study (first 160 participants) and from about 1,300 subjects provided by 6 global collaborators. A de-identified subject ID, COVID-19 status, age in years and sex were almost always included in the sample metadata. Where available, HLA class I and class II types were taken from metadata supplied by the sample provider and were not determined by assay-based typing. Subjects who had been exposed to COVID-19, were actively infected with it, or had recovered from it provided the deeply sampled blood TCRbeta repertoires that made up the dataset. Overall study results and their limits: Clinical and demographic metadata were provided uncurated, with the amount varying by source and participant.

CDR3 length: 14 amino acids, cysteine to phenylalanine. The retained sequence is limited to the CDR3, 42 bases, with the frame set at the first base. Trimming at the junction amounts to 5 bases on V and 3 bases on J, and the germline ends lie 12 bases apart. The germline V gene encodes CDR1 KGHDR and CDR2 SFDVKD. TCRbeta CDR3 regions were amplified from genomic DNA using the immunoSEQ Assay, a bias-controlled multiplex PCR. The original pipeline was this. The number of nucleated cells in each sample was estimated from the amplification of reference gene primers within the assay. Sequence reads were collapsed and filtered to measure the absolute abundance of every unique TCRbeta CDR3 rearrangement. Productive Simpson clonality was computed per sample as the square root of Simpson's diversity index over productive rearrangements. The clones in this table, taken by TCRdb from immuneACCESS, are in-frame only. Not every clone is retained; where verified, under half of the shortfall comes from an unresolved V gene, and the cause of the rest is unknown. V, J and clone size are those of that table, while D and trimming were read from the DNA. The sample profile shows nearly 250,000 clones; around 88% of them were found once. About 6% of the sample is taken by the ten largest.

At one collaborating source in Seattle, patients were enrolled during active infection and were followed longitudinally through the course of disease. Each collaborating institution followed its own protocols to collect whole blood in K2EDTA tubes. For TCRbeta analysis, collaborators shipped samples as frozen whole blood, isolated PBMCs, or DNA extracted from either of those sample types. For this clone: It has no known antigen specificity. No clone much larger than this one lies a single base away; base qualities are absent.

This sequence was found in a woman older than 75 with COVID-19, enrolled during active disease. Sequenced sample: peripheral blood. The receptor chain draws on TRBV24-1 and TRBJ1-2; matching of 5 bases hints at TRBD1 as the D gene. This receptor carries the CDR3 CATSATGIDYGYTF. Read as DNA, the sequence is TGTGCCACCAGTGCCACAGGCATAGACTATGGCTACACCTTC.